The 6 T cell receptor beta chains presented below share a single source sample, sequenced in a study of Ad26.COV2.S vaccination and SARS-CoV-2 variants. Treatment given: some 19 received Ad26.COV2.S at low or high dose, single or two shots; 5 received placebo; per-sample allocation not given. Day 63 after the first vaccine or placebo injection was the time point for sampling. The assay was immunoSEQ multiplex PCR, and TCRdb's table has in-frame clones only and misses some. The sample lists about 350,000 clones, 88% occurring once. The sample was peripheral blood, taken in a trial of Ad26.COV2.S vaccine versus placebo. The receptors shown here come from a person between 18 and 60 years old who received the Ad26.COV2.S COVID-19 vaccine or a placebo.

Concerning this clone: The same CDR3 arises from other DNA sequences in this sample as well. The rearrangement uses TRBV9 and TRBJ2-3; D gene unclear. Trimming shortened V by 1 base and J by 0 bases, and 6 bases separated the two germline ends. Germline CDR1 SGDLS, CDR2 YYNGEE. The CDR3 contains 14 residues. In DNA, the CDR3 is TGTGCCAGCAGCGTAACGCAGAGCACAGATACGCAGTATTTT. Protein: CASSVTQSTDTQYF. The full variable domain, with the rest looked up from reference TRBV9 and TRBJ2-3, is DSGVTQTPKHLITATGQRVTLRCSPRSGDLSVYWYQQSLDQGLQFLIQYYNGEERAKGNILERFSAQQFPDLHSELNLSSLELGDSALYFCASSVTQSTDTQYFGPGTRLTVL.

The chain links TRBV6-2 or TRBV6-3 to TRBJ2-7; TRBD2 matches 9 bases. This CDR3 is built from 14 residues. V shed 4 bases and J 2 bases; nucleotides not matched to a gene: 3. The germline gives CDR1 MNHEY, CDR2 SVGEGT. The CDR3 sequence: CASSWASGAYEQYF. The DNA for the CDR3 is TGTGCCAGCAGTTGGGCTAGCGGGGCCTACGAGCAGTACTTC.

This chain links TRBV5-8 with TRBJ1-5; unclear D gene. Per germline, CDR1 SGHTS and CDR2 YDEGEE. Trimming shortened V by 7 bases and J by 3 bases, and 8 bases separated the two germline ends. The CDR3 has 12 amino acids. Written as DNA, the CDR3 is TGTGCCAGCGGGGTGTACAATCAGCCCCAGCATTTT. It yields the protein CASGVYNQPQHF.

The CDR3, as DNA: TGTGCCAGCAGCCTGCGTAGCCTACTACTAGAGAGCTCCTATAATTCACCCCTCCACTTT. Translating it yields CASSLRSLLLESSYNSPLHF. This rearrangement joins TRBV28 to TRBJ1-6; D remains ambiguous. The CDR3 contains 20 residues. CDR1 is MDHEN, CDR2 SYDVKM, per germline. Trimming cost V 6 bases and J 0 bases, with 24 bases left between them.

The chain employs TRBV5-1 and TRBJ2-3; the match to TRBD2 covers 8 bases. CDR3 length equals 14 residues. V trimming: 0 bases; J trimming: 4 bases; junction bases outside the gene matches: 1. Germline CDR1 SGHRS, CDR2 YFSETQ. This chain's CDR3 is CASSLVGGADTQYF. CDR3 sequence (DNA): TGCGCCAGCAGCTTGGTCGGGGGGGCAGATACGCAGTATTTT.

The chain recombines TRBV6-2 or TRBV6-3 with TRBJ2-1; 8 nucleotides align to TRBD2. CDR3 length: 15 residues. V gave up 2 bases and J gave up 8 bases; unmatched junction bases: 8. Germline V gene data show CDR1 as MNHEY and CDR2 as SVGEGT. This CDR3 is CASSYRGLVRDEQFF. CDR3 DNA sequence: TGTGCCAGCAGTTACCGGGGACTAGTTCGAGATGAGCAGTTCTTC.